Presented here are 23 T cell receptor beta chains from one specimen sequenced in a study of blood T cell repertoires in COVID-19. Assay: immunoSEQ multiplex PCR; the TCRdb copy retains only in-frame clones and omits some. The data hold about 170,000 clones, with approximately 91% observed a single time. The specimen was peripheral blood. The receptor source for this set is a man aged 18-30 years with COVID-19, enrolled during active disease.

This clone was seen a single time. The rearrangement joins TRBV19 to TRBJ2-1; D gene unclear. Germline V gene sequence: CDR1 LNHDA, CDR2 SQIVND (reference sequence). V was cut by 6 bases and J by 0 bases, with 18 bases left in between. CDR3 size: 17 residues. In nucleotides, the CDR3 is TGTGCCAGTAGGCCACGCTCAGAGGCGAGCTCCTACAATGAGCAGTTCTTC. Residues: CASRPRSEASSYNEQFF. The complete variable domain, with remaining parts taken from reference TRBV19 and TRBJ2-1, reads DGGITQSPKYLFRKEGQNVTLSCEQNLNHDAMYWYRQDPGQGLRLIYYSQIVNDFQKGDIAEGYSVSREKKESFPLTVTSAQKNPTAFYLCASRPRSEASSYNEQFFGPGTRLTVL.

V usage is TRBV27 and J usage is TRBJ1-5, with TRBD1 matching 8 bases. The CDR3 covers 16 residues. J gave up 0 bases and V 6 bases, and 7 bases lay outside the gene matches. CDR1 is MNHEY, CDR2 SMNVEV, per germline (reference sequence). CDR3 sequence: CASSSGQGFSNQPQHF. The CDR3 nucleotides are TGTGCCAGCAGCTCCGGACAGGGTTTTAGCAATCAGCCCCAGCATTTT.

The J gene is TRBJ1-4, the V gene TRBV7-6, with D hard to call. With 3 bases removed from V and 7 bases from J, the gap between germline ends came to 15 bases. CDR3 length: 15 amino acids. CDR1 SGHVS and CDR2 FNYEAQ come from the germline V gene. This CDR3 is CASSFLLGSSEKLFF. The CDR3 DNA sequence: TGTGCCAGCAGCTTTTTACTCGGATCTAGTGAAAAACTGTTTTTT.

The V gene is TRBV6-1, the J gene TRBJ2-7; possibly TRBD2 for D (6 bases). The CDR3 has 15 residues. V lost 2 bases and J lost 0, with 11 bases in between. Per the germline V gene, CDR1 is MNHNS and CDR2 is SASEGT. CDR3 in DNA: TGTGCCAGCAGTGAATTGGCGGGGACCTCCTACGAGCAGTACTTC. Its translation: CASSELAGTSYEQYF.

V gene TRBV7-3 combines with J gene TRBJ2-5; TRBD1 is a possible D gene (5 bases). CDR3 length equals 13 residues. Trimming cost V 5 bases and J 2 bases, with 9 bases left between them. Germline V lookup: CDR1 SGHTA, CDR2 FQGTGA. The CDR3 DNA is TGTGCCAGCAGCCAAGGGGCACAAGAGACCCAGTACTTC. Translation gives CASSQGAQETQYF. Full variable domain (rest looked up from reference TRBV7-3 and TRBJ2-5): GAGVSQTPSNKVTEKGKYVELRCDPISGHTALYWYRQSLGQGPEFLIYFQGTGAADDSGLPNDRFFAVRPEGSVSTLKIQRTERGDSAVYLCASSQGAQETQYFGPGTRLLVL.

The chain combines TRBV9 with TRBJ2-1; 10 bases fit TRBD2. Losses at the gene ends were 3 bases for V and 10 bases for J; bases not matched to a gene: 10. The CDR3 totals 15 residues. The germline V gene encodes CDR1 SGDLS and CDR2 YYNGEE. The CDR3 sequence is CASSARASGRGEQFF. Here the CDR3 DNA reads TGTGCCAGCAGCGCTAGGGCCAGCGGGAGGGGGGAGCAGTTCTTC.

This clone has just a few counts. V gene TRBV11-2 combines with J gene TRBJ1-2, with D uncertain. CDR1 and CDR2 from the germline V gene are SGHAT and FQNNGV. The CDR3 totals 14 residues. Deletions cut 1 base from V and 4 bases from J, with 10 bases between. The CDR3 coding sequence is TGTGCCAGCAGCTTAGGGCAGGATCTCTATGGCTACACCTTC. This translates into CASSLGQDLYGYTF.

CDR3 nucleotides: TGTGCCAGCAGTCCAAGGACAGGGGCCGGGGAGCTGTTTTTT. Translating it yields CASSPRTGAGELFF. This chain joins TRBV28 and TRBJ2-2; 9 bases align to TRBD1. From germline, CDR1 is MDHEN and CDR2 SYDVKM. Losses at the gene ends were 5 bases for V and 6 bases for J; bases not matched to a gene: 4. The length of the CDR3 is 14 residues.

The chain employs TRBV2 and TRBJ1-5, with 9 positions matching TRBD1. This CDR3 is built from 14 residues. The V gene end was trimmed by 5 bases and the J gene end by 5 bases; junction bases not matched to a gene: 4. Germline V gives CDR1 SNHLY, CDR2 FYNNEI. CDR3 sequence (DNA): TGTGCCAGCAGTCCAGACAGGGGGTATCAGCCCCAGCATTTT. Translated, it gives CASSPDRGYQPQHF. Complete variable domain (other parts from reference TRBV2 and TRBJ1-5): EPEVTQTPSHQVTQMGQEVILRCVPISNHLYFYWYRQILGQKVEFLVSFYNNEISEKSEIFDDQFSVERPDGSNFTLKIRSTKLEDSAMYFCASSPDRGYQPQHFGDGTRLSIL.

The J gene is TRBJ2-2, the V gene TRBV7-2; TRBD2 aligns across 7 bases. The CDR3 loop spans 15 amino acids. The germline CDR1 and CDR2 sequences are SGHTA and FQGNSA. V shed 5 bases, J shed 7 bases, and the junction held 10 bases outside the gene matches. The chain's CDR3 is CASSTTSLADGELFF. The CDR3 nucleotides are TGTGCCAGCAGCACGACTAGCCTAGCGGACGGGGAGCTGTTTTTT.

This chain connects TRBV5-6 to TRBJ2-2; D gene ambiguous. The CDR3 loop spans 14 amino acids. Looked up from germline, CDR1 is SGHDT and CDR2 is YYEEEE. The V and J ends lost 4 bases and 2 bases respectively, with 9 bases between them. CDR3 in DNA: TGTGCCAGCAGCGTCGGTCCCAACACCGGGGAGCTGTTTTTT. The encoded protein is CASSVGPNTGELFF.

The V gene is TRBV5-6, the J gene TRBJ2-7, with a weak D call TRBD1 (5 bases). V was trimmed by 0 bases and J by 0 bases, leaving 7 bases between them. The CDR3 has 14 amino acids. In germline, CDR1 is SGHDT, CDR2 YYEEEE. CDR3 nucleotides: TGTGCCAGCAGCTTGGAGGACATCTCCTACGAGCAGTACTTC. Its translation is CASSLEDISYEQYF.

The rearrangement links TRBV15 to TRBJ2-2, with D possibly being TRBD2 (5 bases). Germline CDR1 LNHNV, CDR2 YYDKDF (reference sequence). Trimming took off 1 base at V and 1 base at J, with 7 bases between the two ends. This CDR3 is built from 15 residues. The CDR3 region is CATSRGRGNTGELFF. The CDR3 region has the DNA TGTGCCACCAGCAGAGGACGGGGGAACACCGGGGAGCTGTTTTTT.

V gene TRBV28 combines with J gene TRBJ2-3; 7 bases map to TRBD1. The ends lost 3 bases at V and 2 bases at J; junction bases unmatched: 8. This CDR3 has 16 residues. Germline values: CDR1 MDHEN, CDR2 SYDVKM. The CDR3 is CASSFPPGQLTDTQYF. Here the CDR3 DNA reads TGTGCCAGCAGTTTCCCTCCGGGACAGCTCACAGATACGCAGTATTTT.

The chain is built from TRBV5-1 and TRBJ2-3; D unclear. The length of the CDR3 is 12 residues. CDR1 is SGHRS, CDR2 YFSETQ, per germline. The V end lost 7 bases, the J end lost 4 bases, and 10 bases lay between the germline ends. DNA of the CDR3: TGCGCCAGCCGGCTAGAGGCAGATACGCAGTATTTT. This codes for CASRLEADTQYF.

This clone was recorded once. The V call is TRBV2, the J call TRBJ1-2, with a tentative D call TRBD1 (6 bases). Trimming removed 4 bases from V and 1 base from J, with 19 bases in between. Germline V CDR1 and CDR2: SNHLY, FYNNEI. The CDR3 is 17 amino acids. The CDR3: CASSGSRTETINYGYTF. The CDR3 DNA is TGTGCCAGCAGTGGAAGTAGGACAGAGACGATTAACTATGGCTACACCTTC.

The chain joins TRBV5-4 to TRBJ1-3, with 12 bases lining up with TRBD1. Germline V gene data show CDR1 as SGHNT and CDR2 as YYREEE (reference sequence). The CDR3 runs to 20 residues. V lost 4 bases and J lost 1; bases outside the gene matches: 15. The CDR3 loop reads CASSPGPGQGAKGSGNTIYF. CDR3 nucleotide sequence: TGTGCCAGCAGCCCGGGCCCGGGACAGGGGGCGAAAGGATCTGGAAACACCATATATTTT.

This chain connects TRBV4-3 to TRBJ2-7, with a tentative D call TRBD2 (6 bases). V was trimmed by 0 bases and J by 7 bases, leaving 16 bases between them. Germline V gene data show CDR1 as LGHNA and CDR2 as YSLEER. CDR3 length: 15 residues. In nucleotides, the CDR3 is TGCGCCAGCAGCCAAGAAACTAGCTGGGGAGATGAGCAGTACTTC. Its translation: CASSQETSWGDEQYF.

The chain employs TRBV18 and TRBJ1-1, with D unresolved. Germline V CDR1 and CDR2: KGHSH, LQKENI. The CDR3 consists of 13 residues. Trimming took 6 bases from V and 1 from J, leaving 9 bases between them. For the CDR3, the DNA is TGTGCCAGCTCGGAAGGAGCGAACACTGAAGCTTTCTTT. Translating it yields CASSEGANTEAFF. The full variable domain, with the rest looked up from reference TRBV18 and TRBJ1-1, is NAGVMQNPRHLVRRRGQEARLRCSPMKGHSHVYWYRQLPEEGLKFMVYLQKENIIDESGMPKERFSAEFPKEGPSILRIQQVVRGDSAAYFCASSEGANTEAFFGQGTRLTVV.

This sequence joins TRBV24-1 and TRBJ1-5, with D tentatively TRBD1 (6 bases). The germline V and J ends were trimmed by 1 base and 13 bases, with 13 bases remaining between them. The CDR3 contains 13 residues. Germline CDR1 is KGHDR and CDR2 is SFDVKD. Written as DNA, the CDR3 is TGTGCCACCAGTGATTTTTTAGGGGGTGGTCAGCATTTT. Its translation is CATSDFLGGGQHF.

The CDR3 region is CASSFEVTETQYF. CDR3 nucleotides: TGTGCCAGCAGCTTCGAGGTTACGGAGACCCAGTACTTC. The chain has TRBV11-3 and TRBJ2-5; no clear D. V lost 3 bases and J lost 5, with 10 bases in between. Germline loops: CDR1 SGHNT, CDR2 YENEEA. The CDR3 spans 13 residues.

The CDR3 DNA reads as TGTGCCAGCAGTTCCCTCCGGAGCTCCTACGAGCAGTACTTC. Its translation: CASSSLRSSYEQYF. The chain uses TRBV6-5 and TRBJ2-7; unclear D gene. Germline V lookup: CDR1 MNHEY, CDR2 SVGAGI. With 4 bases removed from V and 0 bases from J, the gap between germline ends came to 10 bases. The CDR3 length is 14 residues.

The chain recombines TRBV27 with TRBJ2-3; 8 nucleotides align to TRBD1. V lost 5 bases, J lost 1 base, and 2 bases stayed unmatched. The germline CDR1 and CDR2 sequences are MNHEY and SMNVEV (reference sequence). The CDR3 loop spans 14 amino acids. CDR3 protein: CASSPDRGTDTQYF. The CDR3 DNA follows: TGTGCCAGCAGTCCGGACAGGGGCACAGATACGCAGTATTTT.